The TCR beta chain under discussion was sequenced for a study of blood T cell repertoires in COVID-19. Study background: Acute and convalescent COVID-19 samples came from the United States, Italy and Spain. The analysed material was cDNA or gDNA that came from T cells, B-cell-depleted T cells, or PBMCs.

This clone came up once. In the original processing: Nucleated cell counts were estimated from reference gene primer amplification. TCRdb's table, derived via immunoSEQ multiplex PCR, lists solely in-frame clones and lacks some. V, J and clone size are those of that table, while D and trimming were read from the DNA. The table includes 140,000 or so clones, 84% detected once. The CDR3 is 14 residues long. Germline V gives CDR1 SGHDT, CDR2 YYEEEE. V lost 5 bases and J lost 5; bases outside the gene matches: 4. The receptor's source is a human donor in a cohort sampled during active COVID-19. V usage is TRBV5-6 and J usage is TRBJ1-5, with 10 bases fitting TRBD1. Material for sequencing was peripheral blood. For the CDR3, the DNA is TGTGCCAGCAGTCACGGGACAGGGGATCAGCCCCAGCATTTT. Its translation is CASSHGTGDQPQHF.